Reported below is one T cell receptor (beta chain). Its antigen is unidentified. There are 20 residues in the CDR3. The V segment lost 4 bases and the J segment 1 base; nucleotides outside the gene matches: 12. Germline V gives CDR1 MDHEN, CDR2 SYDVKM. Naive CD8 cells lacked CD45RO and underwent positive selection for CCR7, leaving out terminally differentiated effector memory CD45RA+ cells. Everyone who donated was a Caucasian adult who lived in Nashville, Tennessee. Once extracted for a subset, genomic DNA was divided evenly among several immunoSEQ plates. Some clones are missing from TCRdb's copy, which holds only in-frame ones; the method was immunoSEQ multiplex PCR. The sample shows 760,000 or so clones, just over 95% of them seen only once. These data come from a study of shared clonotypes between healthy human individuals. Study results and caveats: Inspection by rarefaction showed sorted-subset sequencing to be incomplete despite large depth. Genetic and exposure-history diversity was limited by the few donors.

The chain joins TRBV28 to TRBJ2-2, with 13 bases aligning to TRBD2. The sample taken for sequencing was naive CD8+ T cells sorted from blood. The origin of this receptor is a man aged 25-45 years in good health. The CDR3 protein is CASSSLRPGTSGMNTGELFF. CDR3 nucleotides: TGTGCCAGCAGTTCGCTTAGACCCGGGACTAGCGGGATGAACACCGGGGAGCTGTTTTTT. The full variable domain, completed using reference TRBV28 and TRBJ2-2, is DVKVTQSSRYLVKRTGEKVFLECVQDMDHENMFWYRQDPGLGLRLIYFSYDVKMKEKGDIPEGYSVSREKKERFSLILESASTNQTSMYLCASSSLRPGTSGMNTGELFFGEGSRLTVL.